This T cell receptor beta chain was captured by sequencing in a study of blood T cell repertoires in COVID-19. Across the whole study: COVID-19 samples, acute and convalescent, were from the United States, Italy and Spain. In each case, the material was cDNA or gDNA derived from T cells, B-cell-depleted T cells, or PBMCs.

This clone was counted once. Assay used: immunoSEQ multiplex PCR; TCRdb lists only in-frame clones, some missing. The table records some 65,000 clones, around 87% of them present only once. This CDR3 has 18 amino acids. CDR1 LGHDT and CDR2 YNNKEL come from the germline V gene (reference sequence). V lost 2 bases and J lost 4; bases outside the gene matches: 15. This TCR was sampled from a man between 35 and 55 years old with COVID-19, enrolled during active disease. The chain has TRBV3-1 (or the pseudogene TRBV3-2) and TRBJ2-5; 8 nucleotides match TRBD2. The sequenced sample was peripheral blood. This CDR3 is CASSQSLTGGAMVETQYF. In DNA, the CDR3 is TGTGCCAGCAGCCAAAGTTTAACGGGGGGGGCTATGGTAGAGACCCAGTACTTC.